The present T cell receptor beta chain was sequenced within a study of cytomegalovirus exposure and HLA in healthy donors. Findings of the study overall: CMV serostatus was the sole immune exposure data available. A later analysis by the authors found several of the most significant clusters apparently linked to common viral pathogens. A later analysis, which compared TCR beta chains of equal frequency, found the HLA-associated ones more clonally expanded.

Primers for the PCR totalled 60 Vbeta and 13 Jbeta. Produced via immunoSEQ multiplex PCR; TCRdb's table is partial and in-frame only. This table has roughly 150,000 clones, 70% appearing once. Trimming left V 1 base short and J 5 bases short, with 18 bases between. The CDR3 has 17 amino acids. CDR1 is SGHTA, CDR2 FQGTGA, per germline. This clone was detected once. Its target is unknown. This sequence joins TRBV7-3 and TRBJ2-1; the D gene is possibly TRBD2 (5 bases). Sample: PBMCs. The clonotype comes from a young man in good health and CMV-seropositive. The CDR3 sequence: CASSLISSGDQHNEQFF. The DNA for the CDR3 is TGTGCCAGCAGCTTAATTTCATCCGGGGATCAACACAATGAGCAGTTCTTC.